This T cell receptor (beta chain) was sequenced in a study of molecular identifiers for immune sequencing clone quantification. Notes on the study in general: One cell's worth of spiked Jurkat TCR RNA was reportedly detectable among approximately 990,000 naive cells.

This CDR3 region has 13 residues. CDR1 and CDR2 (germline): MNHEY, SVGAGI. V was shortened by 6 bases and J by 3 bases, with 12 bases between the two germline ends. Using its own MiXCR run on the PCR reads, TCRdb lists one record per CDR3 protein. The sample has 600,000 to 650,000 distinct CDR3 sequences, roughly 21% seen once. This clonotype occurred many times. As yet, its antigen is unknown. This chain connects TRBV6-5 to TRBJ2-7; D is perhaps TRBD2 (6 bases). This clonotype was obtained from a human donor in good health. Some libraries in this study had Jurkat cell RNA spiked in. Sequencing used naive CD8+ T cells from blood, with Jurkat cell RNA spiked in. The subset denotes: FACS-sorted CD8+CD4-CCR7+CD45RA+ naive T cells. CDR3 sequence reads: CASRGLTLYEQYF. CDR3 nucleotide sequence: TGTGCCAGCAGGGGACTGACTCTCTACGAGCAGTACTTC.